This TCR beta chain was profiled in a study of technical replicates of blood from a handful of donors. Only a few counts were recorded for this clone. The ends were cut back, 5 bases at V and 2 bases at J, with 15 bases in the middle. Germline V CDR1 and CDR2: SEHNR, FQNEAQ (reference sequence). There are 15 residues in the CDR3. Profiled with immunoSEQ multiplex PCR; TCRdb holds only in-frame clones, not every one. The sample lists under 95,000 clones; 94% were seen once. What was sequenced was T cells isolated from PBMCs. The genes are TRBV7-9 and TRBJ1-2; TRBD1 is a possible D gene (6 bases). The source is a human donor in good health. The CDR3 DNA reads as TGTGCCAGCAGCACTTGGGACAAAAGCAACTATGGCTACACCTTC. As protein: CASSTWDKSNYGYTF.